Below, 7 T cell receptor beta chains from the same sample are listed, as sequenced in a study of identical twins. TCRdb independently ran MiXCR on the 5' RACE reads; one entry per CDR3 protein. This sample yields a few hundred thousand distinct CDR3 sequences, of which 14% are seen a single time; 0.8% to 1% belongs to the top ten. The data also belong to a second study, concerning yellow fever vaccine responses in identical twins.

The specimen sequenced was CD4+ T cells sorted from blood. The origin of the receptors is a woman under 30 in good health.

This clonotype was seen at least ten times. This chain connects TRBV12-3 or TRBV12-4 to TRBJ2-5; 9 nucleotides line up with TRBD2. V dropped 5 bases and J dropped 5; count of bases not matched to a gene: 9. The CDR3 consists of 15 residues. DNA of the CDR3: TGTGCCAGCAGTGACTACATAGCGGGAGTGGAGACCCAGTACTTC. Its translation is CASSDYIAGVETQYF.

The genes are TRBV29-1 and TRBJ1-1; D not resolved. The germline CDR1 and CDR2 sequences are SQVTM and ANQGSEA. The CDR3 runs to 11 residues. Trimming took off 3 bases at V and 11 bases at J, with 13 bases between the two ends. The CDR3 coding sequence is TGCAGCGTTGAGGAAACGGCGCAGGCTTTCTTT. It encodes CSVEETAQAFF. Using reference TRBV29-1 and TRBJ1-1 for the parts outside the CDR3, the full variable domain is SAVISQKPSRDICQRGTSLTIQCQVDSQVTMMFWYRQQPGQSLTLIATANQGSEATYESGFVIDKFPISRPNLTFSTLTVSNMSPEDSSIYLCSVEETAQAFFGQGTRLTVV.

Many counts were recorded for this clonotype. V gene TRBV7-2 combines with J gene TRBJ2-1, with D unclear. The CDR3 loop spans 12 amino acids. Germline V gene sequence: CDR1 SGHTA, CDR2 FQGNSA. The V gene lost 1 base and the J gene lost 9 bases, with 7 bases spanning the gap. For the CDR3, the DNA is TGTGCCAGCAGCTTAGTTTTGGGTGAGCAGTTCTTC. Translating it yields CASSLVLGEQFF. Full variable domain (outside the CDR3, taken from reference TRBV7-2 and TRBJ2-1): GAGVSQSPSNKVTEKGKDVELRCDPISGHTALYWYRQSLGQGLEFLIYFQGNSAPDKSGLPSDRFSAERTGGSVSTLTIQRTQQEDSAVYLCASSLVLGEQFFGPGTRLTVL.

This clonotype came up many times. At one of its ends the junction is not consistent with the germline gene, which may arise from a read error. The chain has TRBV5-1 and TRBJ2-3; TRBD2 matches at 7 bases. Germline lookup yields CDR1 SGHRS and CDR2 YFSETQ. This CDR3 spans 12 amino acids. Here the CDR3 reads CASSLAGDTQYF. CDR3 in DNA: TGTGCCAGCAGTTTAGCGGGAGATACGCAGTATTTT.

This rearrangement joins TRBV27 to TRBJ2-3; 11 bases align to TRBD2. Germline trimming cut 7 bases from V and 0 bases from J; bases unmatched to any gene: 18. The V gene's germline CDR1 is MNHEY and CDR2 SMNVEV (reference sequence). This CDR3 region has 20 residues. CDR3 in DNA: TGTGCCAGCACCCTAAGGGGTGGGACTAGCGGACTTAGTAGCACAGATACGCAGTATTTT. Encoded protein: CASTLRGGTSGLSSTDTQYF.

This chain uses TRBV9 with TRBJ1-4, with unresolved D. V shed 0 bases and J shed 4 bases, with 10 bases lying between them. The CDR3 contains 15 residues. Per germline, CDR1 SGDLS and CDR2 YYNGEE. DNA of the CDR3: TGTGCCAGCAGCGTAGGGACGGACTATAATGAAAAACTGTTTTTT. It encodes CASSVGTDYNEKLFF. Variable domain in full (rest from reference TRBV9 and TRBJ1-4): DSGVTQTPKHLITATGQRVTLRCSPRSGDLSVYWYQQSLDQGLQFLIQYYNGEERAKGNILERFSAQQFPDLHSELNLSSLELGDSALYFCASSVGTDYNEKLFFGSGTQLSVL.

CDR3 in amino acids: CSARVLGTGEGGYNEQFF. The CDR3 coding sequence is TGCAGTGCTAGAGTTTTGGGTACAGGGGAGGGTGGGTACAATGAGCAGTTCTTC. J is TRBJ2-1 and V is TRBV20-1; TRBD1 or TRBD2 may be the D gene (7 bases each). V lost 1 base and J lost 4, with 23 bases in between. Germline V gives CDR1 DFQATT, CDR2 SNEGSKA (reference sequence). The CDR3 spans 18 residues.